These T cell receptor beta chains were read from a single sample in a study of blood T cell repertoires in COVID-19. Here immunoSEQ multiplex PCR was the method, and the copy in TCRdb shows in-frame clones only, minus some. The sample consists of some 210,000 clones, about nine tenths of them appearing once. The specimen was peripheral blood. The receptors originated from a man aged 55 to 70 who had recovered from COVID-19. Each CDR3 is given with its conserved first and last residue. Each record gives: V gene, D gene, J gene, clone size, CDR3 protein, CDR3 DNA. The D gene is left open where the match is weak. The size entry is marked missing in some rows and otherwise reads once, few, many or a size class.

TRBV27	.	TRBJ1-6	.	CASGEVQSPLHF	TGTGCCAGCGGTGAGGTTCAATCACCCCTCCACTTT
TRBV19	TRBD2	TRBJ2-5	.	CASSSRTSGVIQETQYF	TGTGCCAGTAGTTCCAGGACTAGCGGGGTAATACAAGAGACCCAGTACTTC
TRBV2	.	TRBJ2-3	.	CASSEGDRSWSDTQYF	TGTGCCAGCAGTGAAGGTGACAGGTCCTGGTCAGATACGCAGTATTTT
TRBV5-4	.	TRBJ2-3	.	CASTPGGEGGTDTQYF	TGTGCCAGCACCCCTGGTGGGGAGGGGGGCACAGATACGCAGTATTTT
TRBV3-1/TRBV3-2	TRBD1	TRBJ1-4	few	CASSTSGTVNEKLFF	TGTGCCAGCAGTACCTCCGGGACAGTGAATGAAAAACTGTTTTTT
TRBV18	TRBD1	TRBJ1-1	.	CASSPLQGAAEAFF	TGTGCCAGCTCACCACTACAGGGGGCCGCTGAAGCTTTCTTT
TRBV24-1	.	TRBJ1-5	.	CATSERGTQPQHF	TGTGCCACCAGTGAGCGGGGAACTCAGCCCCAGCATTTT
TRBV7-3	TRBD2	TRBJ2-3	.	CASRQTSEQTDTQYF	TGTGCCAGCAGACAGACTAGCGAGCAGACAGATACGCAGTATTTT
TRBV7-2	.	TRBJ2-2	.	CASSPGTGDGELFF	TGTGCCAGCAGCCCCGGGACTGGAGACGGGGAGCTGTTTTTT
TRBV27	TRBD1	TRBJ1-2	.	CASSLTGSPNYGYTF	TGTGCCAGCAGTTTGACAGGGTCGCCTAACTATGGCTACACCTTC
TRBV6-5	TRBD1	TRBJ2-7	once	CASSLDRGKDEQYF	TGTGCCAGCAGCTTGGACAGGGGAAAAGACGAGCAGTACTTC
TRBV3-1/TRBV3-2	.	TRBJ1-1	.	CASNPGGARSNTEAFF	TGTGCCAGCAACCCTGGGGGGGCCCGATCGAACACTGAAGCTTTCTTT
TRBV18	TRBD1	TRBJ1-5	.	CASSPGQGEGPQHF	TGTGCCAGCTCACCTGGACAGGGGGAAGGGCCCCAGCATTTT
TRBV7-9	.	TRBJ2-1	.	CAVEGSHAGRSYNEQFF	TGTGCCGTGGAAGGTTCTCACGCAGGGCGCTCCTACAATGAGCAGTTCTTC
TRBV5-4	TRBD2	TRBJ2-1	.	CASSVGGTSSSGQFF	TGTGCCAGCAGCGTAGGGGGGACTAGCTCCTCGGGGCAGTTCTTC
TRBV18	TRBD1	TRBJ2-2	.	CASSPDRVTGELFF	TGTGCCAGCTCGCCCGACAGGGTCACCGGGGAGCTGTTTTTT
TRBV19	.	TRBJ2-7	.	CASRATGSNYEQYF	TGTGCCAGTAGGGCGACAGGTTCAAACTACGAGCAGTACTTC
TRBV6-5	TRBD1	TRBJ1-1	.	CASTNGQGWTEAFF	TGTGCCAGCACTAATGGACAGGGATGGACTGAAGCTTTCTTT
TRBV11-1	TRBD1	TRBJ2-5	.	CASRPDRGQTQYF	TGTGCCAGCAGACCAGACAGGGGACAGACCCAGTACTTC
TRBV28	TRBD2	TRBJ2-7	.	CASSSSGRTRGYEQYF	TGTGCCAGCAGTTCCAGCGGGAGGACGAGAGGCTACGAGCAGTACTTC
TRBV30	.	TRBJ2-2	.	CAWSRWEAPPGELFF	TGTGCCTGGAGTAGGTGGGAGGCCCCCCCAGGGGAGCTGTTTTTT
TRBV18	TRBD1	TRBJ1-3	.	CASFPGQSSGNTIYF	TGTGCCAGTTTCCCGGGACAGAGCTCTGGAAACACCATATATTTT
TRBV7-9	.	TRBJ2-6	.	CASCIGRLSSGANVLTF	TGTGCCAGCTGCATCGGCAGGCTATCCTCTGGGGCCAACGTCCTGACTTTC
TRBV14	.	TRBJ2-2	.	CASSQVSAVAGLGRELFF	TGTGCCAGCAGCCAAGTTTCTGCGGTGGCGGGGCTAGGCAGGGAGCTGTTTTTT
TRBV6-2/TRBV6-3	TRBD2	TRBJ2-3	.	CASSYGAGSTDTQYF	TGTGCCAGCAGTTACGGAGCGGGGTCCACAGATACGCAGTATTTT
TRBV5-5	TRBD1	TRBJ2-7	few	CATSPRQGSYEQYF	TGTGCCACTTCACCCAGACAGGGTTCCTACGAGCAGTACTTC
TRBV27	TRBD2	TRBJ2-5	.	CASSSPSGGRETQYF	TGTGCCAGCAGTTCCCCTAGCGGGGGGCGGGAGACCCAGTACTTC
TRBV7-2	.	TRBJ2-1	.	CASSFRRAYNEQFF	TGTGCCAGCAGCTTCCGGCGGGCCTACAATGAGCAGTTCTTC
TRBV15	.	TRBJ1-1	.	CATSRAGQGDTEAFF	TGTGCCACCAGCAGAGCGGGCCAGGGTGACACTGAAGCTTTCTTT
TRBV11-2	.	TRBJ1-1	.	CASSLMNTEAFF	TGTGCCAGCAGCCTAATGAACACTGAAGCTTTCTTT
TRBV15	.	TRBJ1-4	.	CATSGRDKGREKLFF	TGTGCCACCAGCGGCCGGGACAAGGGCAGGGAAAAACTGTTTTTT
TRBV5-8	.	TRBJ1-1	.	CASSRGIVGGNTEAFF	TGTGCCAGCAGCCGAGGCATTGTGGGGGGGAACACTGAAGCTTTCTTT
TRBV25-1	TRBD1	TRBJ1-2	.	CASSLTPGTGLNYGYTF	TGTGCCAGCAGTCTGACCCCTGGGACAGGGTTGAACTATGGCTACACCTTC
TRBV6-5	TRBD2	TRBJ2-5	.	CASSSGGYQETQYF	TGTGCCAGCAGTAGCGGGGGATACCAAGAGACCCAGTACTTC
TRBV7-6	.	TRBJ1-1	.	CASSLWATEAFF	TGTGCCAGCAGCTTATGGGCCACTGAAGCTTTCTTT